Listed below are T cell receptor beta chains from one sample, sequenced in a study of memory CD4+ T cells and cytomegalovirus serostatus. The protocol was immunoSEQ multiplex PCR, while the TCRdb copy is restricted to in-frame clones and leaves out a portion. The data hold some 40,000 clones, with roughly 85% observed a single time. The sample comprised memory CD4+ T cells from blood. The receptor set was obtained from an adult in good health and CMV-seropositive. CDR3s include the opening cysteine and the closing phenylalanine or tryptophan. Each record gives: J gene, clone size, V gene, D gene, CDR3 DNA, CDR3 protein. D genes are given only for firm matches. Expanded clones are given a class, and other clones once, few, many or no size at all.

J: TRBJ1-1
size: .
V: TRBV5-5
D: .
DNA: TGTGCCAGCAGCTTGTGGGCGAACACTGAAGCTTTCTTT
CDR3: CASSLWANTEAFF

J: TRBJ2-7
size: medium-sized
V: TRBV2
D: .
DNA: TGTGCCAGCAGGTCGCCAGGGTCTATCGAGCAGTACTTC
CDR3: CASRSPGSIEQYF

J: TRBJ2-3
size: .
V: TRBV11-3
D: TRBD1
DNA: TGTGCCAGCAGCTTCACCGGGACAGGGGGCACAGATACGCAGTATTTT
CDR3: CASSFTGTGGTDTQYF

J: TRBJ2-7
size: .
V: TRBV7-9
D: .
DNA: TGTGCCAGCAGCCCGGCTACAGGGCTACGGTACGAGCAGTACTTC
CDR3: CASSPATGLRYEQYF

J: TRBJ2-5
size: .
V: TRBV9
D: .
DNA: TGTGCCAGCAGCTTTGGGGACGAGGAGACCCAGTACTTC
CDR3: CASSFGDEETQYF

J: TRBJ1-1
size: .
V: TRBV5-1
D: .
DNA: TGCGCCAGCAGCTTGTCAGCTGGGGGGAACACTGAAGCTTTCTTT
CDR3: CASSLSAGGNTEAFF

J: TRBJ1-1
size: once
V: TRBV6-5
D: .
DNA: TGTGCCAGCAGTTGGGGACCGCTCACTGAAGCTTTCTTT
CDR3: CASSWGPLTEAFF

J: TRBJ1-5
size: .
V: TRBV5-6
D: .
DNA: TGTGCCAGCAGCGTCCAGACAGCGCATCAGCCCCAGCATTTT
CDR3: CASSVQTAHQPQHF

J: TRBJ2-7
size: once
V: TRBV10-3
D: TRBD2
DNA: TGTGCCATTGCGGGAGGGTCGCTCGAGCAGTACTTC
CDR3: CAIAGGSLEQYF

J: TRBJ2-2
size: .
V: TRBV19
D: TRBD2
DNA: TGTGCCAGTACTCCCGGGGGGGGCGCGAACACCGGGGAGCTGTTTTTT
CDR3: CASTPGGGANTGELFF

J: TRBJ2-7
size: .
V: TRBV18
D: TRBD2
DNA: TGTGCCAGCTCCCAGAGGGAGGGCTTGGACGAGCAGTACTTC
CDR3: CASSQREGLDEQYF

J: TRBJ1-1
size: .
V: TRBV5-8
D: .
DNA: TGTGCCAGCAGCTTGGGAAGGGGTGGAAACACTGAAGCTTTCTTT
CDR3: CASSLGRGGNTEAFF

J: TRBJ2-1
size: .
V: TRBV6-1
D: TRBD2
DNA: TGTGCCAGCAGGGGACTAGCGGGAGTAAGAAATGAGCAGTTCTTC
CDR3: CASRGLAGVRNEQFF

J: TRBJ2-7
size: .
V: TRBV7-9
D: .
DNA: TGTGCCAGCAGCTTTACAGGGAGCTACGAGCAGTACTTC
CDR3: CASSFTGSYEQYF

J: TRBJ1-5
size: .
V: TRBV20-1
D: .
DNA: TGCAGTGCCCTCGGAGGGGGGCAGCATTTT
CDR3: CSALGGGQHF

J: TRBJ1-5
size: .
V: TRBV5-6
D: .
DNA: TGTGCCAGCAGCTCAGATGGGGGTAATCAGCCCCAGCATTTT
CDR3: CASSSDGGNQPQHF

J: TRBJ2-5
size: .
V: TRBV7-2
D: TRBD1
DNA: TGTGCCAGCAGCCCGAACAGGGGCCGAGGAGAGACCCAGTACTTC
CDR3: CASSPNRGRGETQYF

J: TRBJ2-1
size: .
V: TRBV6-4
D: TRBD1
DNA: TGTGCCAGCAGTGACTTGCCGGGACAGGGGAACAATGAGCAGTTCTTC
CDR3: CASSDLPGQGNNEQFF

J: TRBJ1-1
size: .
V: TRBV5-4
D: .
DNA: TGTGCCAGCAGCCTTGGGTCCGGAGGGGGAGCTTTCTTT
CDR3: CASSLGSGGGAFF

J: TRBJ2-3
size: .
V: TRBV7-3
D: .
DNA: TGTGCCAGCAGCCAGTGGGGGGCAGATACGCAGTATTTT
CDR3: CASSQWGADTQYF

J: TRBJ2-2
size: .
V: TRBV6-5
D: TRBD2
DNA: TGTGCCAGCAGTTCCCCGGGGGGTCCGAACACCGGGGAGCTGTTTTTT
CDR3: CASSSPGGPNTGELFF

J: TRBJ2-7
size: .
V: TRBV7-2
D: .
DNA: TGTGCCAGCAGCCAGTCTAGCGCCGCGAGCTCCTACGAGCAGTACTTC
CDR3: CASSQSSAASSYEQYF

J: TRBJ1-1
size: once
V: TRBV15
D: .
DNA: TGTGCCACCAGCCTTGACCTGAACACTGAAGCTTTCTTT
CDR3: CATSLDLNTEAFF

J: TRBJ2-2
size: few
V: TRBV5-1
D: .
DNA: TGCGCCAGCAGCATTCAGAGGGGCACCGGGGAGCTGTTTTTT
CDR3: CASSIQRGTGELFF

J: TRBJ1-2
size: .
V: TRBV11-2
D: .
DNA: TGTGCCAGCAGTCCGTCGGGCGTGAACTATGGCTACACCTTC
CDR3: CASSPSGVNYGYTF

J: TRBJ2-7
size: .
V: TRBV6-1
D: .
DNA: TGTGCCAGCAGTGGTCAGGGGACCTACGAGCAGTACTTC
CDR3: CASSGQGTYEQYF

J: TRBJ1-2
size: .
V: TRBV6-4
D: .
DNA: TGTGCCAGCCCCCCGCGGGCAGAGCGCATCCCATTGCATGGCTACACCTTC
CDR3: CASPPRAERIPLHGYTF

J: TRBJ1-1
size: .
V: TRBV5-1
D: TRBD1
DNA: TGCGCCAGCAGCTTGGCATCGACAGGGCTCGAAGCTTTCTTT
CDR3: CASSLASTGLEAFF

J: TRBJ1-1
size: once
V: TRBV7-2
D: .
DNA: TGTGCCAGCAGTTCCCACGGGGGGAACACTGAAGCTTTCTTT
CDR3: CASSSHGGNTEAFF

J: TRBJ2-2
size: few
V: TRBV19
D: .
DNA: TGTGCCAGTAGTATTATAGGGTCCACCGGGGAGCTGTTTTTT
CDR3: CASSIIGSTGELFF

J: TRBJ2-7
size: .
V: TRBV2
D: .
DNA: TGTGCCAGCAATAGAAAGGCGACATCCCTCTACGAGCAGTACTTC
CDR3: CASNRKATSLYEQYF

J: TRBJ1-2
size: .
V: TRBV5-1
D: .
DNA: TGCGCCAGCAGCCCTGGGGAGGATGCTAACTATGGCTACACCTTC
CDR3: CASSPGEDANYGYTF

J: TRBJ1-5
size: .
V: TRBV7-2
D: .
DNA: TGTGCCAGCAGCCAGCGGTATCAGCCCCAGCATTTT
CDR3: CASSQRYQPQHF

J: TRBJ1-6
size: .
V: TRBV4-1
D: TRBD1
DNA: TGCGCCAGCAGCCGAGCCCCGACAGGGAGAAATTCACCCCTCCACTTT
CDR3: CASSRAPTGRNSPLHF

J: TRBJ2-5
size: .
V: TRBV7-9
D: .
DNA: TGTGCCAGCGGAGCCGGGACATTCGGCCTGGAGACCCAGTACTTC
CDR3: CASGAGTFGLETQYF

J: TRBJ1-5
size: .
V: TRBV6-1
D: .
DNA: TGTGCCAGCAGTGAATGGGGGGCTGAACAGCCCCAGCATTTT
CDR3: CASSEWGAEQPQHF

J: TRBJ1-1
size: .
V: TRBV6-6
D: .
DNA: TGTGCCAGCAGTTACACGGACAGCGAAGCTTTCTTT
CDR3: CASSYTDSEAFF

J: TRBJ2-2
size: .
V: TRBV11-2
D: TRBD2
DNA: TGTGCCAGCAGCTCCGGGACTAGCGGGGTCGTGGAGCTGTTTTTT
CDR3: CASSSGTSGVVELFF

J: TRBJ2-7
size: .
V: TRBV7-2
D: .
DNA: TGTGCCAGCAGCTTAGTTCGAGGGGTGAGCTACGAGCAGTACTTC
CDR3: CASSLVRGVSYEQYF

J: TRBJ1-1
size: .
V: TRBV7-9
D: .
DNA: TGTGCCAGCAGCTTACCACAGAGGAACACTGAAGCTTTCTTT
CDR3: CASSLPQRNTEAFF

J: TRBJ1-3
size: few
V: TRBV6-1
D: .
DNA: TGTGCCAGCAGTGGAAGGGGAGGGGAGTCGGAAAACACCATATATTTT
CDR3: CASSGRGGESENTIYF

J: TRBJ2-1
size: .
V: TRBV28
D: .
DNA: TGTGCCAGCAGTTGGACTGTTAGCTCCTACAATGAGCAGTTCTTC
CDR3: CASSWTVSSYNEQFF

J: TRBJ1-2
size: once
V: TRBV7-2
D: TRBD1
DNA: TGTGCCAGCAGCTACTACCACAGGGGAGACGGCTACACCTTC
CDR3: CASSYYHRGDGYTF

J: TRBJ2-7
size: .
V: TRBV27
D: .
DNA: TGTGCCAGCAGTTTGAGACGACTCTCCTACGAGCAGTACTTC
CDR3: CASSLRRLSYEQYF

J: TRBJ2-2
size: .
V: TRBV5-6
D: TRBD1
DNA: TGTGCCAGCAGCTCAGGACAGGGGCGGTGGAACACCGGGGAGCTGTTTTTT
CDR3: CASSSGQGRWNTGELFF

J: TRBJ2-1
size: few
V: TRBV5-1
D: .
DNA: TGCGCCACCTCCCCCGGGAAATTATACAATGAGCAGTTCTTC
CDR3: CATSPGKLYNEQFF

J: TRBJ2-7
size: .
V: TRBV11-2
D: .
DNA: TGTGCCAGCAGCCCCCGACTCAACTCCTACGAGCAGTACTTC
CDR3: CASSPRLNSYEQYF

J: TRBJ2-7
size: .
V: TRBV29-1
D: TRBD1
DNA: TGCAGCGTCAAGGACAGGGGGCCCTACGAGCAGTACTTC
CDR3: CSVKDRGPYEQYF

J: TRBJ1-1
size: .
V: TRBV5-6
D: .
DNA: TGTGCCAGCAGCTTGTATGTCAACACTGAAGCTTTCTTT
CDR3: CASSLYVNTEAFF

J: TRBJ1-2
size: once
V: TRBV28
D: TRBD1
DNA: TGTGCCAGCAGCTCTAAGGGGGCTGGCTACACCTTC
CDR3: CASSSKGAGYTF

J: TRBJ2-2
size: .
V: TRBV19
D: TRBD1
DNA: TGTGCCAGTAGTATGGACAGGGGCACGTGGACCGGGGAGCTGTTTTTT
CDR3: CASSMDRGTWTGELFF

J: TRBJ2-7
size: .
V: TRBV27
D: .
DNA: TGTGCCAGCAGTTTGTCGCCAGGGGCCTACGAGCAGTACTTC
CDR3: CASSLSPGAYEQYF

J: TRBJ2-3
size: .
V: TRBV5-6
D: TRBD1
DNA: TGTGCCAGCAGCCCGGGACAGGGGATTACAGATACGCAGTATTTT
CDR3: CASSPGQGITDTQYF

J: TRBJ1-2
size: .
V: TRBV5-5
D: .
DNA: TGTGCCAGCTATTTCAACCGGGGTCAGGCCGACTATGGCTACACCTTC
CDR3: CASYFNRGQADYGYTF